These T cell receptor beta chains were read from a single sample in a study of blood T cell repertoires in COVID-19. Here immunoSEQ multiplex PCR was the method, and the copy in TCRdb shows in-frame clones only, minus some. The sample gives approximately 260,000 clones, roughly 85% of which show up once; about 10% is in the top ten. Sequenced sample: peripheral blood. These receptors were taken from a woman between 65 and 79 years old with acute or convalescent COVID-19. Both conserved end residues are part of each CDR3. D genes are given only for firm matches. Rows may omit the clone size; those that give it use once, few, many or a size class.

v_gene: TRBV5-1; j_gene: TRBJ2-1; d_gene: .; abundance: .; CDR3aa: CASSPGQQYNEQFF; CDR3nt: TGCGCCAGCAGTCCTGGACAGCAATACAATGAGCAGTTCTTC
v_gene: TRBV20-1; j_gene: TRBJ2-7; d_gene: TRBD2; abundance: .; CDR3aa: CSASPFGTSGSYEQYF; CDR3nt: TGCAGTGCTAGTCCTTTCGGGACTAGCGGCTCCTACGAGCAGTACTTC
v_gene: TRBV11-2; j_gene: TRBJ2-7; d_gene: .; abundance: once; CDR3aa: CASSLGEYEQYF; CDR3nt: TGTGCCAGCAGCTTAGGGGAGTACGAGCAGTACTTC
v_gene: TRBV5-1; j_gene: TRBJ2-7; d_gene: TRBD1; abundance: .; CDR3aa: CASSAQGSEEQYF; CDR3nt: TGCGCCAGCAGCGCACAGGGGAGTGAGGAGCAGTACTTC
v_gene: TRBV10-3; j_gene: TRBJ1-1; d_gene: .; abundance: few; CDR3aa: CAISMQRTSNTEAFF; CDR3nt: TGTGCCATCAGTATGCAGAGGACATCGAACACTGAAGCTTTCTTT
v_gene: TRBV5-6; j_gene: TRBJ1-2; d_gene: TRBD1; abundance: .; CDR3aa: CASSLGQGAGGYTF; CDR3nt: TGTGCCAGCAGCTTGGGGCAGGGGGCAGGTGGCTACACCTTC
v_gene: TRBV7-6; j_gene: TRBJ2-3; d_gene: TRBD2; abundance: once; CDR3aa: CASSPSGGLPTDTQYF; CDR3nt: TGTGCCAGCAGCCCCAGCGGGGGCCTGCCCACAGATACGCAGTATTTT
v_gene: TRBV7-9; j_gene: TRBJ2-2; d_gene: .; abundance: .; CDR3aa: CASSYYQGISTGELFF; CDR3nt: TGTGCCAGCAGCTATTACCAGGGGATAAGCACCGGGGAGCTGTTTTTT
v_gene: TRBV4-2; j_gene: TRBJ2-7; d_gene: .; abundance: .; CDR3aa: CASSQEILSYEQYF; CDR3nt: TGTGCCAGCAGCCAAGAGATCCTCAGCTACGAGCAGTACTTC
v_gene: TRBV7-5; j_gene: TRBJ1-1; d_gene: .; abundance: .; CDR3aa: CVRSLGGQSNTEAFF; CDR3nt: TGTGTCAGAAGCTTAGGGGGGCAGTCGAACACTGAAGCTTTCTTT
v_gene: TRBV27; j_gene: TRBJ1-5; d_gene: .; abundance: .; CDR3aa: CASSSRTDYGQPQHF; CDR3nt: TGTGCCAGCAGTTCACGGACAGACTATGGTCAGCCCCAGCATTTT
v_gene: TRBV5-1; j_gene: TRBJ2-3; d_gene: .; abundance: .; CDR3aa: CASSLDWATDTQYF; CDR3nt: TGCGCCAGCAGCTTGGACTGGGCCACAGATACGCAGTATTTT
v_gene: TRBV4-1; j_gene: TRBJ1-4; d_gene: TRBD1; abundance: .; CDR3aa: CASSQVGQGPTNEKLFF; CDR3nt: TGCGCCAGCAGCCAAGTGGGACAGGGCCCAACTAATGAAAAACTGTTTTTT
v_gene: TRBV5-1; j_gene: TRBJ2-3; d_gene: TRBD1; abundance: .; CDR3aa: CASSRGDSSTDTQYF; CDR3nt: TGCGCCAGCAGCCGAGGGGACAGTTCCACAGATACGCAGTATTTT
v_gene: TRBV9; j_gene: TRBJ1-1; d_gene: .; abundance: .; CDR3aa: CASSVGGVERKDTEAFF; CDR3nt: TGTGCCAGCAGCGTAGGTGGGGTGGAGCGGAAGGACACTGAAGCTTTCTTT
v_gene: TRBV30; j_gene: TRBJ1-1; d_gene: .; abundance: .; CDR3aa: CAWSVSRGNTEAFF; CDR3nt: TGTGCCTGGAGTGTGTCCAGGGGGAACACTGAAGCTTTCTTT
v_gene: TRBV27; j_gene: TRBJ1-2; d_gene: .; abundance: .; CDR3aa: CASSLNPGGLGYTF; CDR3nt: TGTGCCAGCAGTTTAAACCCCGGGGGTTTGGGCTACACCTTC
v_gene: TRBV6-2/TRBV6-3; j_gene: TRBJ2-2; d_gene: TRBD2; abundance: .; CDR3aa: CASSDPAGEHTGELFF; CDR3nt: TGTGCCAGCAGTGACCCGGCGGGGGAGCATACCGGGGAGCTGTTTTTT